What follows is one TCR beta chain and its context. This sample stems from a study of blood T cell repertoires in COVID-19. The CDR3 is made up of 12 amino acids. Germline CDR1 SGHTA, CDR2 FQGNSA. V lost 0 bases, J lost 11 bases, and 7 bases lay in between. Sequencing was performed with immunoSEQ multiplex PCR; in TCRdb, only in-frame clones are kept and a portion is missing. This sample has roughly 170,000 clones, with roughly 89% found just once. The sequence derives from a woman in her late teens or twenties who had recovered from COVID-19. The gene calls are TRBV7-2 and TRBJ1-4; D is possibly TRBD1 (5 bases). The sequenced material came from peripheral blood. The CDR3 spells CASSLAGGKLFF. In nucleotides, the CDR3 is TGTGCCAGCAGCTTAGCGGGGGGGAAACTGTTTTTT.